The present T cell receptor beta chain was sequenced within a study of shared clonotypes between healthy human individuals. Study findings and constraints: Relative to memory subsets, naive subsets generally showed larger estimated richness.

Concerning this clone itself: Its cognate antigen is unknown.

In the source study's methods: Because ImmunoSEQ provided only junction sequences with no quality scores, the filtering differed. Clones were read by immunoSEQ multiplex PCR, and TCRdb kept only the in-frame ones, dropping some. From that table come the V and J calls and clone size; the DNA was used to work out D and trimming. This table holds 2 million to 2.5 million clones, more than 85% found once. CDR1 MDHEN and CDR2 SYDVKM come from the germline V gene. The ends lost 1 base at V and 9 bases at J; junction bases unmatched: 10. The CDR3 spans 16 residues. CD45RO-negative CD8 cells positively selected for CCR7 made up the naive population, which excluded terminally differentiated effector memory CD45RA+ cells.

This clonotype was obtained from a man younger than 30 in good health. Some clones in this sample may be carry-over from other donors' samples. The chain links TRBV28 to TRBJ2-2; TRBD1 matches at 8 bases. Sequencing was performed on naive CD8+ T cells from PBMCs. The CDR3 spells CASSLSRDRLDRELFF. Written as DNA, the CDR3 is TGTGCCAGCAGTTTATCCCGGGACAGGCTGGATCGGGAGCTGTTTTTT.